Here is one T cell receptor beta chain with its context. As yet, its antigen is unknown. The CDR3 is 18 amino acids. The germline CDR1 and CDR2 sequences are SGHKS and YYEKEE (reference sequence). J lost 6 bases, V lost 0 bases, and 9 bases had no gene match. This record belongs to a study of cytomegalovirus exposure and HLA in healthy donors. Background on the study: The same platform was used for the roughly 130 validation repertoires as for the roughly 660 first-cohort repertoires, as reported in a later analysis. General study findings and limits: In vitro, three CMV-associated chains proved specific for CMV antigens. Altogether, 150 or so TCR beta chains were recorded as cytomegalovirus-associated.

TCRdb keeps only in-frame clones here, not all; method: immunoSEQ multiplex PCR. This sample carries 220,000 or so clones, just over 90% of them seen once, and the ten largest clones take approximately 1%. Sample: PBMCs. The TCR originated in a woman aged 18-30 years in good health and CMV-seronegative. V usage is TRBV5-5 and J usage is TRBJ2-7; 16 positions agree with TRBD2. Here the CDR3 reads CASSLVGLAGGPYSEQYF. The DNA for the CDR3 is TGTGCCAGCAGCTTGGTGGGACTAGCGGGAGGGCCATATAGCGAGCAGTACTTC. Drawing the rest from reference TRBV5-5 and TRBJ2-7, the complete variable domain is DAGVTQSPTHLIKTRGQQVTLRCSPISGHKSVSWYQQVLGQGPQFIFQYYEKEERGRGNFPDRFSARQFPNYSSELNVNALLLGDSALYLCASSLVGLAGGPYSEQYFGPGTRLTVT.